This T cell receptor beta chain originates from a study of shared clonotypes between healthy human individuals. For sorted subsets, approximately 180 ng DNA per replicate equaled roughly 30,000 T cell genomes. Produced via immunoSEQ multiplex PCR; TCRdb's table is partial and in-frame only. The sample has roughly 2,000,000 clones, roughly 95% seen once. Naive CD8 cells comprised CD45RO-negative, CCR7-positively selected cells, excluding terminally differentiated effector memory CD45RA+ cells. The receptor was derived from a man younger than 35 in good health. The sequenced sample was naive CD8+ T cells sorted from blood.

The CDR3 bases are TGTGCCAGCAGTTCCCCCGGGACAGGGGAGGGGTACGAGCAGTACTTC. Translating gives CASSSPGTGEGYEQYF. V usage is TRBV28 and J usage is TRBJ2-7; TRBD1 agrees at 10 bases. Germline V gene data show CDR1 as MDHEN and CDR2 as SYDVKM. The CDR3 totals 16 residues. The trim removed 4 bases at V and 4 bases at J, leaving 10 bases unmatched.